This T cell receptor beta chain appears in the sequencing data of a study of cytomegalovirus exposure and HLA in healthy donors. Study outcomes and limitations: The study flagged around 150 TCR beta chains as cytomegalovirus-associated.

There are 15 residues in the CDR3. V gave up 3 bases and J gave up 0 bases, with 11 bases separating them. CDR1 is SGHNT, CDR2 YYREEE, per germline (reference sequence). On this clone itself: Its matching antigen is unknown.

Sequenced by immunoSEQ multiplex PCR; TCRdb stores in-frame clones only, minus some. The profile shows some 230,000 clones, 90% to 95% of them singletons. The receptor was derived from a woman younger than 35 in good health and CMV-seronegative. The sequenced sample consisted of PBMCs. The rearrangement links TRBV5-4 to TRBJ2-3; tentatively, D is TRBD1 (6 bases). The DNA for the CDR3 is TGTGCCAGCAGCTCCCTCAGGGGCAGCACAGATACGCAGTATTTT. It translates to CASSSLRGSTDTQYF.